This T cell receptor (beta chain) was obtained from a study of CD8+CD57+ T cells in acquired aplastic anemia. Overall study: Isolated CD4+ and CD8+ cells, once sorted, yielded DNA averaging around 3.3 ug.

For sequencing, patients were chosen who had shown expansion of CD8+CD57+ cells by flow cytometry. Blood was sampled before the patients had received any therapy. Profiling of TCR beta VDJ combinations and CDR3 sequences used genomic DNA as template. A single record per CDR3 protein comes from TCRdb applying MiXCR to the reads. The table shows 250,000 to 350,000 distinct CDR3 sequences, with around three fifths occurring only once. The CDR3 sequence is 14 residues long. J lost 4 bases, V lost 7 bases, and 7 bases had no gene match. The germline gives CDR1 SNHLY, CDR2 FYNNEI. Study findings and constraints: Controls did not differ significantly from patients in CD8+ Simpson's diversity.

Worth noting for this clonotype: Its antigen is not known.

The gene calls are TRBV2 and TRBJ2-1; TRBD2 agrees at 7 bases. Material for sequencing was sorted CD4+, CD8+, or CD8+CD57+ T cells (not recorded which) from PBMCs. This TCR derives from a human donor with aplastic anemia. This CDR3 reads CASTGLAVYNEQFF. CDR3 coding DNA: TGTGCCAGCACGGGGCTAGCGGTTTACAATGAGCAGTTCTTC.